This T cell receptor beta chain derives from a study of T cells in women clearing cervical HPV infection. Study in general: Case blood was drawn a median about 150 days after lesion detection.

Method: immunoSEQ multiplex PCR; TCRdb's copy keeps in-frame clones and lacks some. This sample's table reports some 31,000 clones. Concerning this clone: The read ends 3 residues before the CDR3 terminus; that terminus is restored from the germline J gene.

Germline CDR1 is ENHRY and CDR2 is SYGVKD. The V segment lost 9 bases and the J segment 1 base; nucleotides outside the gene matches: 7. The CDR3 totals 14 residues. The chain combines TRBV10-3 with TRBJ2-7, with 9 bases identical to TRBD1. Sequencing was done on a sample of blood buffy coat. This clonotype was obtained from a woman between 18 and 70 years old with a cervical HPV16 infection that either progressed to CIN3+ or cleared (not recorded which). CDR3 amino acids: CAIRGQGRSYEQYF. CDR3 DNA (partial): TGTGCCATAAGAGGACAGGGGAGATCCTACGAG.